Below are 25 T cell receptor beta chains sequenced from a single sample in a study of blood T cells in healthy people across ages. With a J-beta primer mix and a sample-barcoded 5' primer, a second PCR ran about 7 to 12 cycles. TCRdb called the 5' RACE reads again in MiXCR, with one record for every CDR3 protein. This table has roughly 560,000 distinct CDR3 sequences, less than 25% appearing once. These data also formed part of another study, on T cells of mothers and their children.

Sequencing was done on a sample of blood. These receptor sequences come from a boy aged 10-17 years in good health.

This clonotype was observed a handful of times. J is TRBJ2-1 and V is TRBV6-2 or TRBV6-3; TRBD1 is a possible D gene (6 bases). Germline CDR1 and CDR2: MNHEY and SVGEGT. Trimming took off 0 bases at V and 8 bases at J, with 14 bases between the two ends. The CDR3 is made up of 15 amino acids. CDR3 residues: CASSYSAHRVDEQFF. For the CDR3, the DNA is TGTGCCAGCAGTTACTCTGCGCACAGGGTGGATGAGCAGTTCTTC.

This clonotype was observed a handful of times. CDR3 loop: CASKVGRSGRADTQYF. The DNA of the CDR3 is TGCGCCAGCAAAGTGGGTAGAAGCGGGAGGGCAGATACGCAGTATTTT. The genes are TRBV5-1 and TRBJ2-3; 10 bases are a match to TRBD2. This CDR3 region has 16 residues. V was pared by 6 bases and J by 4 bases, with 11 bases of the junction left unmatched. Germline CDR1 reads SGHRS; CDR2 reads YFSETQ.

This clonotype was seen more than once but under ten times. The chain couples TRBV7-2 to TRBJ1-1, with D unclear. The CDR3 totals 15 residues. The germline CDR1 and CDR2 sequences are SGHTA and FQGNSA. Trimming shortened V by 5 bases and J by 6 bases, and 19 bases separated the two germline ends. The CDR3 is CASSPEVFFNPEAFF. The CDR3 nucleotides read TGTGCCAGCAGCCCAGAGGTCTTTTTCAACCCTGAAGCTTTCTTT.

The gene calls are TRBV28 and TRBJ2-2, with D perhaps matching TRBD2 (6 bases). V lost 2 bases to trimming and J lost 3 bases, with 10 bases between them. The germline CDR1 and CDR2 sequences are MDHEN and SYDVKM. This CDR3 contains 15 residues. The CDR3 nucleotides are TGTGCCAGCAGTTTAGTGACTAGGGACACCGGGGAGCTGTTTTTT. Protein product: CASSLVTRDTGELFF.

This clonotype was seen only a few times. This chain joins TRBV5-1 and TRBJ2-5, with a possible D match to TRBD2 (6 bases). Germline-derived CDR1 and CDR2 are SGHRS and YFSETQ. The CDR3 is 12 amino acids. V was trimmed by 3 bases and J by 8 bases, leaving 11 bases between them. Here the CDR3 reads CASSYGEETQYF. CDR3 DNA sequence: TGCGCCAGCAGCTATGGGGAGGAAACCCAGTACTTC.

About this clonotype: A read error may account for a junction end that differs from germline. This chain uses TRBV4-2 with TRBJ1-4; TRBD1 might be the D (5 bases). Germline CDR1 and CDR2: LGHNA and YNFKEQ. The CDR3 contains 14 residues. The chain's CDR3 is CASSPRVTSEKLFF. CDR3 sequence (DNA): TGTGCCAGCAGCCCCAGGGTAACTAGTGAAAAACTGTTTTTT.

J is TRBJ2-7 and V is TRBV9; TRBD2 agrees at 7 bases. This CDR3 is 15 amino acids long. V was pared by 0 bases and J by 4 bases, with 7 bases of the junction left unmatched. Germline assignment: CDR1 SGDLS and CDR2 YYNGEE. The CDR3, as DNA: TGTGCCAGCAGCGTAGACGGCGGGAGTGGGTACGAGCAGTACTTC. Translation: CASSVDGGSGYEQYF.

The chain couples TRBV29-1 to TRBJ2-5, with 7 bases that match TRBD1. CDR1 is SQVTM, CDR2 ANQGSEA, per germline. This CDR3 spans 15 amino acids. The ends lost 0 bases at V and 3 bases at J; junction bases unmatched: 7. CDR3 sequence: CSVEEKGATEETQYF. Here the CDR3 DNA reads TGCAGCGTTGAAGAGAAGGGGGCGACGGAAGAGACCCAGTACTTC.

This sequence joins TRBV9 and TRBJ2-5; 8 nucleotides match TRBD1. Germline V gives CDR1 SGDLS, CDR2 YYNGEE. CDR3 length equals 16 residues. V gave up 0 bases and J gave up 4 bases; unmatched junction bases: 8. The CDR3 coding sequence is TGTGCCAGCAGCGTAGTGCCGACAGGGGACCTAGAGACCCAGTACTTC. It translates to CASSVVPTGDLETQYF.

V is TRBV20-1 and J is TRBJ2-1; TRBD2 might be the D (5 bases). This CDR3 contains 14 residues. Germline lookup yields CDR1 DFQATT and CDR2 SNEGSKA (reference sequence). The ends were cut back, 5 bases at V and 7 bases at J, with 18 bases in the middle. CDR3 nucleotide sequence: TGCAGTGCTGGTAGACAAGAGGACTTGAATGAGCAGTTCTTC. This codes for CSAGRQEDLNEQFF.

This clonotype was seen only a few times. This chain uses TRBV14 with TRBJ2-4, with D perhaps matching TRBD2 (6 bases). This CDR3 spans 14 amino acids. V gave up 1 base and J gave up 9 bases, with 13 bases separating them. Germline lookup yields CDR1 SGHDN and CDR2 FVKESK. The CDR3 reads CASSQGGDGSIQYF. CDR3 DNA sequence: TGTGCCAGCAGCCAAGGGGGGGACGGGAGCATTCAGTACTTC.

This clonotype turned up a few times. The chain links TRBV3-1 to TRBJ2-5; the match to TRBD1 covers 9 bases. The closer fit of TRBJ2-1 to the DNA end suggests the J call may be wrong. The CDR3 runs to 14 residues. Germline CDR1 LGHDT, CDR2 YNNKEL (reference sequence). The CDR3 nucleotides read TGTGCCAGCAGCCAAGGAGGGACAGGGCTTGAGCAGTTCTTC. It encodes CASSQGGTGLEQFF.

This chain joins TRBV7-9 and TRBJ2-7; D not resolved. CDR1 SEHNR and CDR2 FQNEAQ come from the germline V gene (reference sequence). V was shortened by 1 base and J by 0 bases, with 10 bases between the two germline ends. The CDR3 is made up of 15 amino acids. The CDR3 reads CASSLGGESSYEQYF. Written as DNA, the CDR3 is TGTGCCAGCAGCTTAGGTGGCGAAAGCTCCTACGAGCAGTACTTC.

The chain joins TRBV7-2 to TRBJ2-5; TRBD2 matches 11 bases. J was trimmed by 8 bases and V by 5 bases; bases with no gene match: 13. This CDR3 region has 16 residues. CDR1 is SGHTA, CDR2 FQGNSA, per germline. CDR3 in amino acids: CASSPPGLADLDTQYF. The CDR3 nucleotides are TGTGCCAGCAGCCCACCGGGACTAGCGGACCTTGACACCCAGTACTTC. The whole variable domain, filled in from reference TRBV7-2 and TRBJ2-5, reads GAGVSQSPSNKVTEKGKDVELRCDPISGHTALYWYRQSLGQGLEFLIYFQGNSAPDKSGLPSDRFSAERTGGSVSTLTIQRTQQEDSAVYLCASSPPGLADLDTQYFGPGTRLLVL.

This sequence joins TRBV12-3 or TRBV12-4 and TRBJ2-2; D perhaps matches TRBD1 (6 bases). V was shortened by 5 bases and J by 2 bases, with 12 bases between the two germline ends. CDR3 size: 15 residues. DNA for the CDR3: TGTGCCAGCAGTCCCCGGGACATTAACACCGGGGAGCTGTTTTTT. Amino acid sequence: CASSPRDINTGELFF.

This clonotype occurred a few times. The chain recombines TRBV20-1 with TRBJ2-5; maybe TRBD1 (6 bases). The V gene lost 1 base and the J gene lost 2 bases, with 11 bases spanning the gap. Germline values: CDR1 DFQATT, CDR2 SNEGSKA (reference sequence). The CDR3 consists of 14 residues. CDR3 amino acids: CSARGQGQQETQYF. The CDR3 DNA sequence: TGCAGTGCTAGAGGTCAGGGGCAACAAGAGACCCAGTACTTC.

V is TRBV7-6 and J is TRBJ2-5; unclear D gene. The DNA end favors TRBJ2-7, so the J call may be wrong. Per the germline V gene, CDR1 is SGHVS and CDR2 is FNYEAQ. CDR3 size: 15 residues. DNA for the CDR3: TGTGCCAGCAGCCCTGGGCCCGGAGCCTCCTACGAGCAGTACTTC. Its protein is CASSPGPGASYEQYF.

This clonotype has ten or more counts. This rearrangement joins TRBV28 to TRBJ1-6, with D maybe TRBD1 (5 bases). Germline V gene sequence: CDR1 MDHEN, CDR2 SYDVKM. The V and J ends lost 4 bases and 11 bases respectively, with 15 bases between them. This CDR3 is 14 amino acids long. DNA of the CDR3: TGTGCCAGCAGTTCGGCAGGGATCCCACCACCCCTCCACTTT. Amino acids: CASSSAGIPPPLHF.

This chain joins TRBV7-9 and TRBJ1-3; D is perhaps TRBD1 (6 bases). From germline, CDR1 is SEHNR and CDR2 FQNEAQ (reference sequence). The CDR3 consists of 15 residues. V gave up 6 bases and J gave up 0 bases, with 12 bases separating them. CDR3 loop: CASRPGALSGNTIYF. CDR3 DNA sequence: TGTGCCAGCAGACCAGGGGCCCTCTCTGGAAACACCATATATTTT.

The chain carries TRBV20-1 and TRBJ1-5; possible D gene TRBD1, 5 bases. The CDR3 has 14 amino acids. The germline gives CDR1 DFQATT, CDR2 SNEGSKA (reference sequence). Trimming removed 4 bases from V and 7 bases from J, with 17 bases in between. CDR3 coding DNA: TGCAGTGCTAACGACAGATTAGGCTACCAGCCCCAGCATTTT. Protein sequence: CSANDRLGYQPQHF.

This chain connects TRBV2 to TRBJ2-6; D gene ambiguous. The germline V and J ends were trimmed by 4 bases and 0 bases, with 10 bases remaining between them. CDR1 SNHLY and CDR2 FYNNEI come from the germline V gene. The CDR3 covers 16 residues. DNA for the CDR3: TGTGCCAGCAGTGCCGACCGAAACTCTGGGGCCAACGTCCTGACTTTC. Protein sequence: CASSADRNSGANVLTF.

The rearrangement uses TRBV29-1 and TRBJ1-1; D perhaps matches TRBD1 (6 bases). V was cut by 5 bases and J by 5 bases, with 21 bases left in between. The CDR3 has 15 amino acids. Germline CDR1 reads SQVTM; CDR2 reads ANQGSEA. The CDR3 is CSVWEGMGARTEAFF. For the CDR3, the DNA is TGCAGCGTTTGGGAGGGGATGGGGGCGCGAACTGAAGCTTTCTTT.

The chain carries TRBV20-1 and TRBJ2-7; tentatively, D is TRBD1 (5 bases). Germline assignment: CDR1 DFQATT and CDR2 SNEGSKA (reference sequence). The length of the CDR3 is 13 residues. Trimming pared 4 bases from V and 5 bases from J, leaving 15 bases between. CDR3 loop: CSATGRVTNEQYF. The CDR3 DNA reads as TGCAGTGCTACGGGCAGGGTGACCAACGAGCAGTACTTC.

The V and J genes are TRBV12-3 or TRBV12-4 and TRBJ2-5; perhaps TRBD1 as D (6 bases). Matching the DNA end better, TRBJ2-7 makes the J call doubtful. The CDR3 is 14 residues long. The CDR3 sequence: CASSFNYRVYEQYF. Here the CDR3 DNA reads TGTGCCAGCAGTTTTAATTACAGGGTCTACGAGCAGTACTTC.

This clonotype has a count of ten or more. The chain has TRBV3-1 and TRBJ2-7; D not certain. V was cut by 4 bases and J by 5 bases, with 6 bases left in between. CDR1 and CDR2 from the germline V gene are LGHDT and YNNKEL (reference sequence). The CDR3 is 11 amino acids. As DNA, the CDR3 is TGTGCCAGCAGCCTAGCCCACGAGCAGTACTTC. Amino acids: CASSLAHEQYF.